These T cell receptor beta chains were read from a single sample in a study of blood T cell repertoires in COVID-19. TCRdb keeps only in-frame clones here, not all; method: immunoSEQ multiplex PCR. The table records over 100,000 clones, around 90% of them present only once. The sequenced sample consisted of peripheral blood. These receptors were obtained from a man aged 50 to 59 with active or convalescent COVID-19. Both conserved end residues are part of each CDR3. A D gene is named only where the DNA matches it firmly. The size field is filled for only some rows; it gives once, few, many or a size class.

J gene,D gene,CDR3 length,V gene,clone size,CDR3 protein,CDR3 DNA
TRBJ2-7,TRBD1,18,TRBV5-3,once,CARSVPGQVLVTSYEQYF,TGTGCCAGAAGCGTGCCGGGACAGGTCCTAGTCACCTCCTACGAGCAGTACTTC
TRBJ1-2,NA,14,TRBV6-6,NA,CASSLTGENYGYTF,TGTGCCAGCAGTTTGACAGGAGAGAACTATGGCTACACCTTC
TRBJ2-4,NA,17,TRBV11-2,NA,CASSLRGSNIAKNIQYF,TGTGCCAGCAGCTTACGAGGGAGTAATATAGCCAAAAACATTCAGTACTTC
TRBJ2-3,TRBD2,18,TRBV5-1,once,CASSLEGLAGGSTDTQYF,TGCGCCAGCAGCTTGGAGGGACTAGCGGGGGGGAGCACAGATACGCAGTATTTT
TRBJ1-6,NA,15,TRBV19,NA,CASSQGWTVNSPLHF,TGTGCCAGTAGCCAGGGATGGACAGTTAATTCACCCCTCCACTTT
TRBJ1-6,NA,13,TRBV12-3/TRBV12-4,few,CASSLGTASPLHF,TGTGCCAGCAGTTTAGGGACAGCATCACCCCTCCACTTT
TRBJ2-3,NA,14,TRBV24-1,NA,CATSVQTGTDTQYF,TGTGCCACCAGTGTACAGACGGGCACAGATACGCAGTATTTT
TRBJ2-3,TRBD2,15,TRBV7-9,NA,CASSLAASGLDTQYF,TGTGCCAGCAGCTTAGCGGCTAGCGGCCTAGATACGCAGTATTTT
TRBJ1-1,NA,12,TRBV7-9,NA,CASSTGNTEAFF,TGTGCCAGCAGCACAGGGAACACTGAAGCTTTCTTT
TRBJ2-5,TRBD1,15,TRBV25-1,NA,CASSEDRAYQETQYF,TGTGCCAGCAGTGAGGACAGGGCGTACCAAGAGACCCAGTACTTC
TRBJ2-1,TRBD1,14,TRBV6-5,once,CASWRQGHYNEQFF,TGTGCCAGCTGGCGACAGGGCCACTACAATGAGCAGTTCTTC
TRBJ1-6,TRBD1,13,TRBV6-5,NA,CASTTGGSSPLHF,TGTGCCAGCACCACAGGGGGATCTTCACCCCTCCACTTT
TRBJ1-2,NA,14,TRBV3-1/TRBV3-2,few,CASSQDQVVYGYTF,TGTGCCAGCAGCCAAGATCAAGTAGTCTATGGCTACACCTTC
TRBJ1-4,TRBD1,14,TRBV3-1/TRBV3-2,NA,CASSKGQGREKLFF,TGTGCCAGCAGCAAGGGACAGGGCAGAGAAAAACTGTTTTTT
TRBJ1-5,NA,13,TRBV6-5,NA,CASSPNSNQPQHF,TGTGCCAGCAGTCCTAATAGCAATCAGCCCCAGCATTTT
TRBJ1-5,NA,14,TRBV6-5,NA,CASTFGTSNQPQHF,TGTGCCAGCACCTTTGGGACAAGCAATCAGCCCCAGCATTTT
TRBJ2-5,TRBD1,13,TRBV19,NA,CASMGQGGETQYF,TGTGCCAGTATGGGACAGGGCGGGGAGACCCAGTACTTC
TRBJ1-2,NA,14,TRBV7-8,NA,CASRPEQDGYGYTF,TGTGCCAGCAGACCGGAACAGGATGGCTATGGCTACACCTTC
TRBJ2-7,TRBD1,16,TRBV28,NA,CASSSRQGEGSYEQYF,TGTGCCAGCAGTTCTAGACAGGGGGAAGGGTCCTACGAGCAGTACTTC
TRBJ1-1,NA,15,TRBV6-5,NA,CASSYGPGRNTEAFF,TGTGCCAGCAGTTACGGTCCGGGAAGGAACACTGAAGCTTTCTTT
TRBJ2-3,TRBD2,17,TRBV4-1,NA,CASSQEVSGGAVDTQYF,TGCGCCAGCAGCCAAGAAGTGAGCGGGGGGGCCGTAGATACGCAGTATTTT
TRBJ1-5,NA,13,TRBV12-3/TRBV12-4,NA,CASSRGANQPQHF,TGTGCCAGCAGCCGCGGGGCTAATCAGCCCCAGCATTTT
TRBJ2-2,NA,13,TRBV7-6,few,CASRTARFGELFF,TGTGCCAGCAGGACGGCGAGGTTCGGAGAGCTGTTTTTT
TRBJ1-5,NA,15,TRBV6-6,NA,CASRSGGRGSQPQHF,TGTGCCAGCAGGTCCGGGGGTAGAGGCAGTCAGCCCCAGCATTTT
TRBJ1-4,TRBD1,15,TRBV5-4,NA,CASSLAGTGNEKLFF,TGTGCCAGCAGCTTGGCCGGGACAGGGAATGAAAAACTGTTTTTT
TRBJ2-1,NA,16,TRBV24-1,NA,CATSDPRGLFVDEQFF,TGTGCCACCAGTGATCCGAGGGGGTTATTTGTAGATGAGCAGTTCTTC
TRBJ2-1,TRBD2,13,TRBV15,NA,CATSRDIAGDEFF,TGTGCCACCAGCAGAGATATAGCGGGGGATGAGTTCTTC
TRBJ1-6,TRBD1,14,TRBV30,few,CAWRQGQYNSPLHF,TGTGCCTGGAGGCAGGGACAGTATAATTCACCCCTCCACTTT
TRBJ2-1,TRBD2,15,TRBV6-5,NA,CASTPRGGLYNEQFF,TGTGCCAGCACCCCCCGGGGGGGCCTATACAATGAGCAGTTCTTC
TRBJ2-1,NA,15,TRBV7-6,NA,CASSPQRGGRNEQFF,TGTGCCAGCAGCCCTCAGAGGGGGGGCCGGAATGAGCAGTTCTTC
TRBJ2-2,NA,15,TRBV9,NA,CASSVAGWLDGELFF,TGTGCCAGCAGCGTAGCCGGGTGGCTAGACGGGGAGCTGTTTTTT
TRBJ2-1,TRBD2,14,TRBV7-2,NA,CASSPRGDYNEQFF,TGTGCCAGCAGCCCCCGGGGGGACTACAATGAGCAGTTCTTC
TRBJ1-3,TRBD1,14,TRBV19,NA,CASSTAGQGNTIYF,TGTGCCAGTAGTACCGCGGGACAGGGGAACACCATATATTTT
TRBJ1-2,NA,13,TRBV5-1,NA,CASSSGLGEGYTF,TGCGCCAGCAGCTCTGGGCTAGGGGAAGGCTACACCTTC
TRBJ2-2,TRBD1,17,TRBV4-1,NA,CASSQDGTGWDTGELFF,TGCGCCAGCAGCCAAGACGGGACAGGGTGGGACACCGGGGAGCTGTTTTTT
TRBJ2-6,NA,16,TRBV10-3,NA,CAISESGDSGANVLTF,TGTGCCATCAGTGAGTCAGGGGACTCTGGGGCCAACGTCCTGACTTTC
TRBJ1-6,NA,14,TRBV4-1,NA,CASSQGPPNSPLHF,TGCGCCAGCAGCCAAGGGCCCCCTAATTCACCCCTCCACTTT
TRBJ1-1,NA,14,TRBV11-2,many,CASSLAPTNTEAFF,TGTGCCAGCAGCTTAGCACCTACGAACACTGAAGCTTTCTTT
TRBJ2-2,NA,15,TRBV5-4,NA,CASSLTTGITGELFF,TGTGCCAGCAGCTTGACCACAGGGATCACCGGGGAGTTGTTTTTT
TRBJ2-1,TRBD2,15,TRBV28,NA,CASSFHSGLDDEQFF,TGTGCCAGCAGTTTTCACTCAGGACTAGATGATGAGCAGTTCTTC
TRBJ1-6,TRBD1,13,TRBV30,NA,CAWSRQGDSPLHF,TGTGCCTGGAGTCGACAGGGGGATTCACCCCTCCACTTT
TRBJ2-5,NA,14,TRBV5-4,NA,CASSLGRGQETQYF,TGTGCCAGCAGCTTGGGCAGGGGCCAAGAGACCCAGTACTTC
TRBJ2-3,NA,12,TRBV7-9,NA,CASSLYSDTQYF,TGTGCCAGCAGCTTATACTCAGATACGCAGTATTTT
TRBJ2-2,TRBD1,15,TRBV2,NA,CASSPDRVGTGELFF,TGTGCCAGCAGCCCCGACAGGGTCGGCACCGGGGAGCTGTTTTTT
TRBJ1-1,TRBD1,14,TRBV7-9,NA,CASTELQGFAEAFF,TGTGCCAGCACCGAACTACAGGGGTTCGCTGAAGCTTTCTTT
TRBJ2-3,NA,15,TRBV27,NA,CASKTQTILTDTQYF,TGTGCCAGCAAAACACAAACAATTCTCACAGATACGCAGTATTTT
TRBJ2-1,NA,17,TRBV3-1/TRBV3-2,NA,CASSHGRWVGAHNEQFF,TGTGCCAGCAGCCATGGGAGGTGGGTCGGGGCGCACAATGAGCAGTTCTTC